Listed below are T cell receptor beta chains from one sample, sequenced in a study of graft-versus-host responses after intestinal transplantation. These TCRs are of unknown antigen specificity. The method was immunoSEQ multiplex PCR; TCRdb's version includes in-frame clones alone and lacks a portion of them. In the table there are around 67,000 clones, approximately 87% of which are singletons. The sample in question was unstimulated CD4+ T cells sorted from spleen or lymph node cells, obtained before transplant. The receptors stem from a human donor who was the organ donor for an intestinal transplant. Each CDR3 is given with its conserved first and last residue. A D gene is named only where the DNA matches it firmly. Rows give clone size only sometimes, using once, few, many, or a class for an expanded clone.

clone size | J gene | D gene | V gene | CDR3 DNA | CDR3 protein
. | TRBJ1-3 | . | TRBV28 | TGTGCCAGCAGCCCCCAAGAGGGTGGAAACACCATATATTTT | CASSPQEGGNTIYF
. | TRBJ1-1 | TRBD1 | TRBV5-4 | TGTGCCAGCAGCCCCTGGGGACAGATGAACACTGAAGCTTTCTTT | CASSPWGQMNTEAFF
once | TRBJ1-4 | . | TRBV27 | TGTGCCAGCGGAATACAGGGTTATAATGAAAAACTGTTTTTT | CASGIQGYNEKLFF
few | TRBJ1-4 | . | TRBV5-6 | TGTGCCAGCAGCCCTCGGACAAGGGAAAAACTGTTTTTT | CASSPRTREKLFF
. | TRBJ1-1 | . | TRBV6-5 | TGTGCCAGCAGTAACCCAGGGAACACTGAAGCTTTCTTT | CASSNPGNTEAFF
few | TRBJ1-3 | . | TRBV7-2 | TGTGCCAGCAGCTACAGCTCTGGAAACACCATATATTTT | CASSYSSGNTIYF
. | TRBJ2-4 | TRBD1 | TRBV6-6 | TGTGCCAGCAGCCAGGACAGGGGGCCATCGAGCATTCAGTACTTC | CASSQDRGPSSIQYF
. | TRBJ2-1 | TRBD2 | TRBV28 | TGTGCCAGCAGTTTAACTAGCGGGGGGGGTAATGAGCAGTTCTTC | CASSLTSGGGNEQFF
. | TRBJ1-1 | . | TRBV7-2 | TGTGCCAGCAGCTTCCAGGGGTTCCTGAACACTGAAGCTTTCTTT | CASSFQGFLNTEAFF
. | TRBJ2-1 | TRBD1 | TRBV29-1 | TGCAGCGGCTCGGACAGGCCCAATGAGCAGTTCTTC | CSGSDRPNEQFF
few | TRBJ2-2 | . | TRBV6-1 | TGTGCCAGCACAGCTAGCGTCACCGGGGAGCTGTTTTTT | CASTASVTGELFF
. | TRBJ1-4 | . | TRBV7-2 | TGTGCCAGCAGCTTAGGCGGCTACTTTGGGAAACTGTTTTTT | CASSLGGYFGKLFF
. | TRBJ2-6 | . | TRBV18 | TGTGCCAGCTCGCCCAAGTCCAGCCACAGTGCTGGGGCCAACGTCCTGACTTTC | CASSPKSSHSAGANVLTF
. | TRBJ2-1 | TRBD2 | TRBV28 | TGTGCCAGCAGCCCAGCTAGCGGGGGGGCTTGGCAGTTCTTC | CASSPASGGAWQFF
few | TRBJ1-3 | . | TRBV10-3 | TGTGCCATCAGTACAGGGATCTCTGGAAACACCATATATTTT | CAISTGISGNTIYF
. | TRBJ1-5 | . | TRBV6-5 | TGTGCCAGCAGTTACTCCGCGGGGTACAATCAGCCCCAGCATTTT | CASSYSAGYNQPQHF
once | TRBJ1-2 | TRBD1 | TRBV19 | TGTGCCAGTAGCCAGGGGGTCCATTATGGCTACACCTTC | CASSQGVHYGYTF
. | TRBJ2-2 | TRBD2 | TRBV7-3 | TGTGCCAGCAGCTTAACTAGCGGGGCGAACACCGGGGAGCTGTTTTTT | CASSLTSGANTGELFF
. | TRBJ1-4 | TRBD1 | TRBV6-5 | TGTGCCAGCAGTGGACAGGGACTAACTAATGAAAAACTGTTTTTT | CASSGQGLTNEKLFF
. | TRBJ2-1 | TRBD1 | TRBV27 | TGTGCCAGCAGTCCCCAGGGGGTCTTGATAAATGAGCAGTTCTTC | CASSPQGVLINEQFF
once | TRBJ2-6 | TRBD1 | TRBV5-1 | TGCGCCAGCGCCAAGACAGGGCCTGGGGCCAACGTCCTGACTTTC | CASAKTGPGANVLTF
. | TRBJ2-2 | TRBD1 | TRBV27 | TGTGCCAGCAGTCAGACAGGGGTGAACACCGGGGAGCTGTTTTTT | CASSQTGVNTGELFF